One T cell receptor beta chain is described in this entry. What it binds is unknown. These data originate in a study of CD8+ T cells in alopecia areata. Broader study findings: Greater clonality was observed in lesional scalp samples, especially alopecia totalis/universalis, versus normal scalp. Unlike in mice, where it was clearer, TCR sharing across patients was less clear, possibly HLA-related. Scalp sample sequencing also detects resident alphabeta T cells of normal skin.

PBMC-derived CD4+ and CD8+ T cells were sorted. Sequencing templates came from extracted RNA that was reverse transcribed into cDNA. Measured with immunoSEQ multiplex PCR; TCRdb has only the in-frame clones, and not every one. This table holds 85,000 to 110,000 clones, 55% found once. From germline, CDR1 is SQVTM and CDR2 ANQGSEA. The CDR3 consists of 12 residues. Deletions cut 4 bases from V and 7 bases from J, with 11 bases between. Sequencing used CD4+ T cells sorted from blood. The TCR was taken from a human donor in good health. V is TRBV29-1 and J is TRBJ2-1; a weak D match, TRBD2 (6 bases). The CDR3 region is CSVGREWNEQFF. CDR3 DNA: TGCAGCGTTGGGAGGGAATGGAATGAGCAGTTCTTC.